This TCR beta chain stems from a study of T-cell memory formation after mild COVID-19. Study observations and caveats: The appearance of some responding clones in pre-infection memory suggested that cross-reactive memory joined. Among contracting clones, CD4+ were mainly CM/EM and CD8+ enriched in EMRA.

Sample barcodes and UMIs were carried by the TCR alpha and TCR beta cDNA libraries that 5'RACE generated with constant-segment primers. One entry per CDR3 protein, called by TCRdb with MiXCR from the 5' RACE reads. The table records roughly 300,000 distinct CDR3 sequences, around 15% of them present only once. This clonotype was detected a few times. Antigen unknown. This CDR3 spans 13 amino acids. V was cut by 6 bases and J by 3 bases, with 11 bases left in between. The sequence derives from a man aged 18 to 29 who had mild COVID-19 (a few samples of this study predate the infection). Cell type and time point are not known. The sequenced material came from PBMCs or a T cell subset sorted from them (not recorded which). This sequence joins TRBV12-3 or TRBV12-4 and TRBJ1-2; D is unclear. CDR3 coding DNA: TGTGCCAGCAGCCATGACCGTGACTATGGCTACACCTTC. This translates into CASSHDRDYGYTF.